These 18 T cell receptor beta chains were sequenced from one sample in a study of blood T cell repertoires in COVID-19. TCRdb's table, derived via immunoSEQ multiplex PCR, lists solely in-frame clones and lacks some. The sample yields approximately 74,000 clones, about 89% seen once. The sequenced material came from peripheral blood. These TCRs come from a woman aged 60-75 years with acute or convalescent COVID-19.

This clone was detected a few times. DNA for the CDR3: TGTGCCAGCAGTTACTGGAGGCCGGGTTTCGCAGATACGCAGTATTTT. Its protein is CASSYWRPGFADTQYF. V is TRBV3-1 (or the pseudogene TRBV3-2) and J is TRBJ2-3; TRBD2 is a possible D gene (5 bases). The CDR3 is made up of 16 amino acids. The germline V and J ends were trimmed by 6 bases and 4 bases, with 20 bases remaining between them. Germline CDR1 is LGHDT and CDR2 is YNNKEL (reference sequence).

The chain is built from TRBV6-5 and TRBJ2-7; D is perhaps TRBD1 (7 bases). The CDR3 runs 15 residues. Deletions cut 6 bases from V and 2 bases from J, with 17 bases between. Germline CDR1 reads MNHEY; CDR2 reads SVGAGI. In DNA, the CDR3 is TGTGCCAGCAGGCGCGGGACAGACCAGGCCTACGAGCAGTACTTC. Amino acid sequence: CASRRGTDQAYEQYF.

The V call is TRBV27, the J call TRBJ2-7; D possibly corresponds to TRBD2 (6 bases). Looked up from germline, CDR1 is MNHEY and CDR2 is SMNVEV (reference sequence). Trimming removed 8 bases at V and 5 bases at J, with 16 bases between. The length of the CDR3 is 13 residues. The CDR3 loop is CASGRLAFHEQYF. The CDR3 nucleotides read TGTGCCAGCGGTCGTCTAGCGTTCCACGAGCAGTACTTC.

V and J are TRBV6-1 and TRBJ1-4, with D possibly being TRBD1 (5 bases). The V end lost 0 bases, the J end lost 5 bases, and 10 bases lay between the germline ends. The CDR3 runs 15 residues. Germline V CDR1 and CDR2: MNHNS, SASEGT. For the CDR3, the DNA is TGTGCCAGCAGTGAAGCGTCGGGGGTGAATGAAAAACTGTTTTTT. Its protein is CASSEASGVNEKLFF.

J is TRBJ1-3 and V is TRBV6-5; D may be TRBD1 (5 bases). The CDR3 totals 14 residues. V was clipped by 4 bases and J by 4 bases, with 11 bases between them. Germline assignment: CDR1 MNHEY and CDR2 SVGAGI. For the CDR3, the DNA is TGTGCCAGCAGTTCCACGAGGACAGGAAACACCATATATTTT. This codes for CASSSTRTGNTIYF.

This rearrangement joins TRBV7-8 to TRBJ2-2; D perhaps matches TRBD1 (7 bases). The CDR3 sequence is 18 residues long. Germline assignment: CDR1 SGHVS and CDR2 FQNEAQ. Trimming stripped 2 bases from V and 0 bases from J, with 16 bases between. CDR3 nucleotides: TGTGCCAGCAGCTTAATGCCAGGGGGGTTCGCGAACACCGGGGAGCTGTTTTTT. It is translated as CASSLMPGGFANTGELFF.

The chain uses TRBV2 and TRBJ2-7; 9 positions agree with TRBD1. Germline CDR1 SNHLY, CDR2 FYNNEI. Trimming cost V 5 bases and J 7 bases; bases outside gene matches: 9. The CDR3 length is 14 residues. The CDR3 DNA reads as TGTGCCAGCAGTATGACAGGGGGGCTGCGGGAGCAGTACTTC. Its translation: CASSMTGGLREQYF.

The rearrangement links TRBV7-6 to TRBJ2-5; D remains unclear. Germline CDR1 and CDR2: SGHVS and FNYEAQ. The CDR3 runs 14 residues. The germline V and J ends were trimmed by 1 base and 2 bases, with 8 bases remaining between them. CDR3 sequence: CASSLGGQQETQYF. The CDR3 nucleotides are TGTGCCAGCAGCTTAGGCGGTCAGCAAGAGACCCAGTACTTC.

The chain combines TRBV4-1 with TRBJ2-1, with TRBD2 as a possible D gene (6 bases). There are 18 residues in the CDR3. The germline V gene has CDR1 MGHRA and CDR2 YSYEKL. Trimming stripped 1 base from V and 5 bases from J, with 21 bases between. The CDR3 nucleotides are TGCGCCAGCAGCCAAGTGCTAGGTCGAAGGGAGGACCACAATGAGCAGTTCTTC. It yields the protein CASSQVLGRREDHNEQFF.

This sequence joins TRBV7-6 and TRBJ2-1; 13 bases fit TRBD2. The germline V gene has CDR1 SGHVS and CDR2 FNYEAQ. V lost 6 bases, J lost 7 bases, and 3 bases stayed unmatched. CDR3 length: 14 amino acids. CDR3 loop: CASSWTSGSNEQFF. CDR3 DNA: TGTGCCAGCAGTTGGACTAGCGGGAGTAATGAGCAGTTCTTC.

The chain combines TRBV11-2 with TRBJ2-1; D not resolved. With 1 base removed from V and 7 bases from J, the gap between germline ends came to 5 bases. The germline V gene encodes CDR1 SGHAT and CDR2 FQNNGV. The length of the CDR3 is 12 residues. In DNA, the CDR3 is TGTGCCAGCAGCTTAGCCCTTAATGAGCAGTTCTTC. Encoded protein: CASSLALNEQFF.

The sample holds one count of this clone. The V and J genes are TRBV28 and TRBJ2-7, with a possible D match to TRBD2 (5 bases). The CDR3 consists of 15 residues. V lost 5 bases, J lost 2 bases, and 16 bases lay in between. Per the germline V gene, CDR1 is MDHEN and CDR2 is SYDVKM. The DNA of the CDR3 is TGTGCCAGCAGTGCGGGCCATCCAAGGCCCTACGAGCAGTACTTC. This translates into CASSAGHPRPYEQYF.

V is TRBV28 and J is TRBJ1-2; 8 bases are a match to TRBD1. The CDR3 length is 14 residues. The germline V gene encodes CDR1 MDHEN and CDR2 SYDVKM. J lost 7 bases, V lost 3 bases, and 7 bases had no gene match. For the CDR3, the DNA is TGTGCCAGCAGTTTCCGGACAGGGTCGTTTGGCTACACCTTC. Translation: CASSFRTGSFGYTF.

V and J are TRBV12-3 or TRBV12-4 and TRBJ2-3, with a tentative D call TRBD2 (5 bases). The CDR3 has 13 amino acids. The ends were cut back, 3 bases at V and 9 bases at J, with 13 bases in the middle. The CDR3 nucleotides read TGTGCCAGCAGTTTTGGTGTGAGGGAGACGCAGTATTTT. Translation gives CASSFGVRETQYF.

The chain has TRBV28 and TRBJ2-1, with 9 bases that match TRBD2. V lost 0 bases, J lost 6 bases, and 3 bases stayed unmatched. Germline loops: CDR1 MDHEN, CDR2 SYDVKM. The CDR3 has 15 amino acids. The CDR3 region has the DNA TGTGCCAGCAGTTTATGGAGCGGGGGGAGCAATGAGCAGTTCTTC. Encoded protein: CASSLWSGGSNEQFF.

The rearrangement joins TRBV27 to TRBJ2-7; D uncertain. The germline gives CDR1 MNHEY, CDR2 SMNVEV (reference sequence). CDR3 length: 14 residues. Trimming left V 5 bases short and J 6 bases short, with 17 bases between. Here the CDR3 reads CASSMGQTSLEQYF. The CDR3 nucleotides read TGTGCCAGCAGTATGGGTCAGACTTCTCTCGAGCAGTACTTC.

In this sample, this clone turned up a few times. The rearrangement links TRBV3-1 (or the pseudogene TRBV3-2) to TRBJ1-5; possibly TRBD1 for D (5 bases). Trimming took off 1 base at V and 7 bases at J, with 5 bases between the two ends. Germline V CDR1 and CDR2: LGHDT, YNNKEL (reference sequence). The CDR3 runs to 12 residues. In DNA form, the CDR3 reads TGTGCCAGCAGCCAAGGGGGCCAGCCCCAGCATTTT. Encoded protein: CASSQGGQPQHF.

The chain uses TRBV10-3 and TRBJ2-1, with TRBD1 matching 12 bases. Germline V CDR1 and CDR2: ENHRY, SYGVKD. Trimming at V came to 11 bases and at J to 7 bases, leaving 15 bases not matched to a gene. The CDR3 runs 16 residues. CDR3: CAVLRDRGRLSNEQFF. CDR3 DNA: TGTGCCGTACTCCGGGACAGGGGGCGCTTAAGTAATGAGCAGTTCTTC.